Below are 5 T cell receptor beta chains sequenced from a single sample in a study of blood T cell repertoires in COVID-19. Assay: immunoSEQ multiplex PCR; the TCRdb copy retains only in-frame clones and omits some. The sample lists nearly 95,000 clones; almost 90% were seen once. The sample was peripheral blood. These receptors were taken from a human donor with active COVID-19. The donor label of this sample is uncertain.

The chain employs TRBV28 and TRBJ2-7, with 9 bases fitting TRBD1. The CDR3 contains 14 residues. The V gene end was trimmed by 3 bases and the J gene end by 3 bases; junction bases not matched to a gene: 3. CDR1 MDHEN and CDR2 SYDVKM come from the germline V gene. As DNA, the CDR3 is TGTGCCAGCAGTTTGGGGGGACAGGGCTACGAGCAGTACTTC. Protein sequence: CASSLGGQGYEQYF.

The CDR3 bases are TGCGCCAGCAGTCAAACAACGCCTGATCGATCGACAGGGGTGGGGTACACCGGGGAGCTGTTTTTT. It encodes CASSQTTPDRSTGVGYTGELFF. This chain uses TRBV23-1 with TRBJ2-2, with 8 bases that match TRBD1. TRBV23-1 is an ORF, and what it does is uncertain. The CDR3 length is 22 residues. V lost 2 bases, J lost 3 bases, and 23 bases stayed unmatched.

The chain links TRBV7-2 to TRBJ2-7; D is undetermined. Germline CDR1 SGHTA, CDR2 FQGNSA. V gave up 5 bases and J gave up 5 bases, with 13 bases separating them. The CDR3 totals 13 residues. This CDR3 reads CASSPLLPNEQYF. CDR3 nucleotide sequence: TGTGCCAGCAGCCCACTCCTCCCTAACGAGCAGTACTTC.

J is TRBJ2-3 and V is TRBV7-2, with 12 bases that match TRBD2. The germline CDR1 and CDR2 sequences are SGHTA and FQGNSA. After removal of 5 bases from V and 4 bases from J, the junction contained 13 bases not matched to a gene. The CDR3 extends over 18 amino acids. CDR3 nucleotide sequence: TGTGCCAGCAGCGGATATATAACTAGCGGGGGGAATCCAGATACGCAGTATTTT. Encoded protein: CASSGYITSGGNPDTQYF. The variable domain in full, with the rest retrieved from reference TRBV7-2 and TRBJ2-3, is GAGVSQSPSNKVTEKGKDVELRCDPISGHTALYWYRQSLGQGLEFLIYFQGNSAPDKSGLPSDRFSAERTGGSVSTLTIQRTQQEDSAVYLCASSGYITSGGNPDTQYFGPGTRLTVL.

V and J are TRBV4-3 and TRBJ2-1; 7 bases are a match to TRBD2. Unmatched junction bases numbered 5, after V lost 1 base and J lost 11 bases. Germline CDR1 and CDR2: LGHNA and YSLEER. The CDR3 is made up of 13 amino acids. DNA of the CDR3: TGCGCCAGCAGCCAAGCAAGAGCGGGACAGCAGTTCTTC. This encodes CASSQARAGQQFF.